Following are 3 T cell receptor beta chains from one sample sequenced in a study of blood T cell repertoires in COVID-19. The table came from immunoSEQ multiplex PCR; TCRdb's copy has only in-frame clones and leaves some out. The sample holds about 280,000 clones; around 80% are singletons and the top ten take around 5%. The sample comprised PBMCs or T cells enriched from blood (not recorded which). The receptors originated from a man aged 40-49 years who had been exposed to COVID-19.

CDR3 region: CASSLTGVNEQFF. The CDR3 DNA follows: TGTGCCAGCAGCTTGACAGGGGTCAATGAGCAGTTCTTC. The chain combines TRBV5-4 with TRBJ2-1; 7 bases map to TRBD1. Trimming removed 1 base from V and 6 bases from J; junction bases left unmatched: 1. CDR1 is SGHNT, CDR2 YYREEE, per germline (reference sequence). CDR3 size: 13 residues. Filled out from reference TRBV5-4 and TRBJ2-1, the complete variable domain reads ETGVTQSPTHLIKTRGQQVTLRCSSQSGHNTVSWYQQALGQGPQFIFQYYREEENGRGNFPPRFSGLQFPNYSSELNVNALELDDSALYLCASSLTGVNEQFFGPGTRLTVL.

The chain's CDR3 is CASRFPGQGGHEQYF. DNA for the CDR3: TGTGCCAGCAGATTTCCCGGACAGGGGGGCCACGAGCAGTACTTC. This chain links TRBV2 with TRBJ2-7, with 10 nucleotides matching TRBD1. The J segment lost 5 bases and the V segment lost 6 bases, leaving 10 bases of the junction unmatched. The CDR3 is 15 residues long. Germline V CDR1 and CDR2: SNHLY, FYNNEI. The full variable domain, in which reference TRBV2 and TRBJ2-7 provide the parts outside the CDR3, is EPEVTQTPSHQVTQMGQEVILRCVPISNHLYFYWYRQILGQKVEFLVSFYNNEISEKSEIFDDQFSVERPDGSNFTLKIRSTKLEDSAMYFCASRFPGQGGHEQYFGPGTRLTVT.

This chain links TRBV18 with TRBJ2-1; weak D call: TRBD1 (6 bases). V was shortened by 4 bases and J by 8 bases, with 18 bases between the two germline ends. The CDR3 totals 15 residues. Germline loops: CDR1 KGHSH, CDR2 LQKENI. The CDR3: CASSRYSTGTDEQFF. The CDR3 bases are TGTGCCAGCTCACGGTACTCAACAGGGACGGATGAGCAGTTCTTC.